This T cell receptor beta chain comes out of a study of control samples from healthy donors and cancer patients. Deletions cut 3 bases from V and 5 bases from J, with 11 bases between. This CDR3 is built from 13 residues. CDR1 is MNHEY and CDR2 is SMNVEV in the germline V gene (reference sequence). Sequencing used immunoSEQ multiplex PCR; TCRdb keeps in-frame clones, though not all of them. The table includes about 180,000 clones, around 90% detected once. The sample consisted of blood. The genes are TRBV27 and TRBJ2-7; perhaps TRBD2 as D (5 bases). This receptor was taken from a man aged 25 to 40 in good health. CDR3 loop: CASSLISGNEQYF. Written as DNA, the CDR3 is TGTGCCAGCAGTTTGATATCGGGGAACGAGCAGTACTTC.